The 3 T cell receptor beta chains below all came from one sample that was sequenced in a study of identifying expanded T cells in peripheral blood. Measured with immunoSEQ multiplex PCR; TCRdb has only the in-frame clones, and not every one. The repertoire holds about 84,000 clones, with 86% as singletons. The source material was blood. The receptors were gathered from a person aged 18 to 70 in good health.

This clone has a handful of counts. The CDR3 region is CASRSPYRQNTEAFF. CDR3 nucleotides: TGTGCCAGTAGATCTCCCTACCGACAGAACACTGAAGCTTTCTTT. The V and J genes are TRBV19 and TRBJ1-1, with D uncertain. Germline V gene data show CDR1 as LNHDA and CDR2 as SQIVND (reference sequence). V lost 6 bases and J lost 1, with 15 bases in between. The CDR3 is 15 amino acids.

This chain connects TRBV5-1 to TRBJ2-2; perhaps TRBD1 as D (8 bases). The germline V gene encodes CDR1 SGHRS and CDR2 YFSETQ. The CDR3 is 17 amino acids. V was cut by 4 bases and J by 4 bases, with 20 bases left in between. CDR3 sequence reads: CASSPYRQGRGTGELFF. CDR3 nucleotide sequence: TGCGCCAGCAGCCCGTACCGACAGGGGAGGGGCACCGGGGAGCTGTTTTTT.

CDR3 sequence reads: CASSEQRPQRGYGYTF. The CDR3 DNA is TGTGCCAGCAGTGAACAGAGGCCACAACGTGGCTATGGCTACACCTTC. The chain joins TRBV6-1 to TRBJ1-2; D remains ambiguous. The CDR3 has 16 amino acids. Between the trimmed V and J ends, which lost 2 bases and 4 bases, there was a span of 17 bases. Germline assignment: CDR1 MNHNS and CDR2 SASEGT.